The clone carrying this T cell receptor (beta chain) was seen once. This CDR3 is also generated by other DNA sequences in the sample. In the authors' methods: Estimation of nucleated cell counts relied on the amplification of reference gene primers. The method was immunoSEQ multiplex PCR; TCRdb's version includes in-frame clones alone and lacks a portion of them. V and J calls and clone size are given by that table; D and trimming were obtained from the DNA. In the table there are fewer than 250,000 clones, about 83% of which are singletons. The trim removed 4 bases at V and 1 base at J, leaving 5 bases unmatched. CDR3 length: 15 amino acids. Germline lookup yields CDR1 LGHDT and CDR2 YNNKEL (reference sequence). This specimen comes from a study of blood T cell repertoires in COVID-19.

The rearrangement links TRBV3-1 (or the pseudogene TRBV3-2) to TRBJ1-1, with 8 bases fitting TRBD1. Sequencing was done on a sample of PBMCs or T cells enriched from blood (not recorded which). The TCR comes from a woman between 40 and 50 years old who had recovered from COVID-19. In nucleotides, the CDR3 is TGTGCCAGCAGCCTCCAGGGGGCGCGGAACACTGAAGCTTTCTTT. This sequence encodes CASSLQGARNTEAFF.